These 8 T cell receptor beta chains originate from one sample sequenced in a study of early T cells in non-severe SARS-CoV-2 infection. One entry per CDR3 protein, called by TCRdb with MiXCR from the 5' RACE reads. This table holds about 37,000 distinct CDR3 sequences, about 8% found once. The sample in question was whole blood, obtained at baseline. These receptors were collected from an adult who was a healthcare worker with PCR-confirmed SARS-CoV-2 infection or an uninfected control (not recorded which).

The CDR3, as DNA: TGTGCCAGCAGTTTTCACAGGGGAGTTTCCGGGGAGCTGTTTTTT. It codes for CASSFHRGVSGELFF. The chain is built from TRBV12-3 or TRBV12-4 and TRBJ2-2; TRBD1 agrees at 7 bases. The CDR3 is made up of 15 amino acids. V lost 3 bases to trimming and J lost 6 bases; unmatched junction nucleotides: 7.

This clonotype was observed a few times. This sequence joins TRBV18 and TRBJ2-7; 9 bases line up with TRBD1. Trimming took 0 bases from V and 3 from J; bases not matched to a gene: 6. The germline V gene encodes CDR1 KGHSH and CDR2 LQKENI. The CDR3 totals 16 residues. The CDR3 sequence is CASSPPKPTGGYEQYF. CDR3 nucleotide sequence: TGTGCCAGCTCACCACCGAAGCCGACAGGGGGCTACGAGCAGTACTTC.

This clonotype appeared a few times. This chain links TRBV6-1 with TRBJ2-2, with TRBD2 identical over 7 bases. This CDR3 is 15 amino acids long. Unmatched junction bases numbered 5, after V lost 2 bases and J lost 5 bases. Germline assignment: CDR1 MNHNS and CDR2 SASEGT. CDR3 loop: CASSESQGGTGELFF. Written as DNA, the CDR3 is TGTGCCAGCAGTGAAAGTCAGGGAGGGACCGGGGAGCTGTTTTTT.

This clonotype was counted only a few times. Here the CDR3 DNA reads TGTGCCATCAGTGGAGGCAGCAGGGCTTTCTTT. Translated: CAISGGSRAFF. The rearrangement uses TRBV10-3 and TRBJ1-1; D not certain. The germline CDR1 and CDR2 sequences are ENHRY and SYGVKD. With 4 bases removed from V and 11 bases from J, the gap between germline ends came to 11 bases. This CDR3 has 11 amino acids.

In this sample, this clonotype turned up a few times. The chain recombines TRBV6-1 with TRBJ2-7; a possible D gene is TRBD2 (5 bases). The CDR3 is made up of 13 amino acids. From germline, CDR1 is MNHNS and CDR2 SASEGT. Trimming took off 6 bases at V and 2 bases at J, with 11 bases between the two ends. The CDR3 loop reads CASSEGRAYEQYF. The CDR3, as DNA: TGTGCCAGCAGCGAGGGAAGGGCCTACGAGCAGTACTTC.

Many counts were recorded for this clonotype. CDR3 loop: CASSLPPTGPYEQYF. In DNA, the CDR3 is TGTGCCAGCAGTTTACCCCCGACAGGCCCCTACGAGCAGTACTTC. The chain uses TRBV28 and TRBJ2-7; a possible D gene is TRBD1 (6 bases). With 2 bases removed from V and 2 bases from J, the gap between germline ends came to 13 bases. Germline V gene sequence: CDR1 MDHEN, CDR2 SYDVKM. The CDR3 sequence is 15 residues long.

This clonotype was recorded many times. The chain has TRBV4-1 and TRBJ2-2; 9 positions agree with TRBD1. The CDR3 contains 16 residues. V shed 4 bases and J 3 bases; nucleotides not matched to a gene: 6. CDR1 is MGHRA and CDR2 is YSYEKL in the germline V gene. For the CDR3, the DNA is TGCGCCAGCAGCCCTCGGACAGGGGACCACACCGGGGAGCTGTTTTTT. As protein: CASSPRTGDHTGELFF.

This rearrangement joins TRBV29-1 to TRBJ2-1, with D uncertain. CDR3 size: 14 residues. Germline CDR1 SQVTM, CDR2 ANQGSEA. V shed 5 bases and J shed 0 bases, with 11 bases lying between them. The CDR3 protein is CSVIYTASYNEQFF. The CDR3 DNA is TGCAGCGTTATATACACAGCCTCCTACAATGAGCAGTTCTTC.